The next 8 T cell receptor beta chains were all read from a single sample in a study of blood T cell repertoires in COVID-19. The data were produced by immunoSEQ multiplex PCR, yet TCRdb's version contains in-frame clones alone and is incomplete. This sample carries about 190,000 clones, roughly 84% of them seen once, and the ten largest clones take 6.2%. The sample was peripheral blood. These receptor sequences come from a woman in her forties who had recovered from COVID-19.

The J gene is TRBJ2-1, the V gene TRBV18, with a weak D call TRBD1 (5 bases). The CDR3 is made up of 15 amino acids. Trimming cost V 0 bases and J 9 bases, with 15 bases left between them. CDR1 is KGHSH, CDR2 LQKENI, per germline. The DNA of the CDR3 is TGTGCCAGCTCACCACCGTTGGACATTTGGGGTGAGCAGTTCTTC. This sequence encodes CASSPPLDIWGEQFF.

The chain couples TRBV19 to TRBJ2-7; 8 bases agree with TRBD2. The V segment lost 0 bases and the J segment 4 bases; nucleotides outside the gene matches: 5. CDR3 size: 15 residues. Per germline, CDR1 LNHDA and CDR2 SQIVND (reference sequence). The CDR3 region is CASSIEAGVGYEQYF. The CDR3 DNA reads as TGTGCCAGTAGTATAGAAGCGGGAGTGGGGTACGAGCAGTACTTC. Full variable domain (missing parts from reference TRBV19 and TRBJ2-7): DGGITQSPKYLFRKEGQNVTLSCEQNLNHDAMYWYRQDPGQGLRLIYYSQIVNDFQKGDIAEGYSVSREKKESFPLTVTSAQKNPTAFYLCASSIEAGVGYEQYFGPGTRLTVT.

This chain joins TRBV30 and TRBJ2-5, with D possibly matching TRBD2 (5 bases). Germline CDR1 reads GTSNPN; CDR2 reads SVGIG (reference sequence). CDR3 size: 13 residues. Trimming took off 1 base at V and 4 bases at J, with 10 bases between the two ends. In DNA, the CDR3 is TGTGCCTGGAGTGGATCTAGCCGAGAGACCCAGTACTTC. It translates to CAWSGSSRETQYF.

This chain joins TRBV6-2 or TRBV6-3 and TRBJ2-7; 11 positions agree with TRBD2. The CDR3 runs 18 residues. The germline V gene has CDR1 MNHEY and CDR2 SVGEGT. The J segment lost 6 bases and the V segment lost 2 bases, leaving 15 bases of the junction unmatched. DNA of the CDR3: TGTGCCAGCAGTTACACCCCTTGGTCTAGCGGGAGGTCGACCGAGCAGTACTTC. It specifies CASSYTPWSSGRSTEQYF.

The chain combines TRBV18 with TRBJ2-7; TRBD1 agrees at 7 bases. V shed 2 bases, J shed 0 bases, and the junction held 7 bases outside the gene matches. CDR1 is KGHSH, CDR2 LQKENI, per germline. This CDR3 spans 16 amino acids. DNA of the CDR3: TGTGCCAGCTCACCAATGGACAGGACTTACTCCTACGAGCAGTACTTC. Translated, it gives CASSPMDRTYSYEQYF.

The chain carries TRBV11-2 and TRBJ2-7; no firm D call. Germline CDR1 and CDR2: SGHAT and FQNNGV. Trimming removed 5 bases from V and 0 bases from J, with 8 bases in between. The CDR3 has 13 residues. The CDR3 loop is CASSPESSYEQYF. Here the CDR3 DNA reads TGTGCCAGCAGCCCGGAGAGCTCCTACGAGCAGTACTTC.

The chain recombines TRBV6-2 or TRBV6-3 with TRBJ2-5; D is perhaps TRBD1 (6 bases). CDR3 length: 14 amino acids. The germline V gene encodes CDR1 MNHEY and CDR2 SVGEGT. Trimming removed 2 bases from V and 2 bases from J, with 9 bases in between. The CDR3 region is CASSYGTPQETQYF. CDR3 in DNA: TGTGCCAGCAGTTACGGGACACCACAAGAGACCCAGTACTTC.

The rearrangement joins TRBV6-6 to TRBJ2-7, with D possibly being TRBD2 (6 bases). The CDR3 contains 16 residues. With 5 bases removed from V and 3 bases from J, the gap between germline ends came to 20 bases. CDR1 and CDR2 from the germline V gene are MNHNY and SVGAGI (reference sequence). CDR3 bases: TGTGCCAGCAGTAGCCGGGGCGAGAGCGGGCGCTACGAGCAGTACTTC. This sequence encodes CASSSRGESGRYEQYF.